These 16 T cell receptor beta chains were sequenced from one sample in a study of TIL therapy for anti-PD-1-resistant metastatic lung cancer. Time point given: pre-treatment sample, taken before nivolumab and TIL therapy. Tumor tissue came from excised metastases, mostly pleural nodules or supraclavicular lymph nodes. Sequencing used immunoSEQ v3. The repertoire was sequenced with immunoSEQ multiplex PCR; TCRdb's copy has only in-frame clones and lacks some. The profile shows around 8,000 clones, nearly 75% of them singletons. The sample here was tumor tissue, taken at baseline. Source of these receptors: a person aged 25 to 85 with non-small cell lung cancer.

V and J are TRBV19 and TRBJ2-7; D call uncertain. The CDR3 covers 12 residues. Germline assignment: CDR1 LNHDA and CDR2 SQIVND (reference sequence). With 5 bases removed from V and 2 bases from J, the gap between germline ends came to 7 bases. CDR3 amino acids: CASSFGAYEQYF. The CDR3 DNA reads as TGTGCCAGTAGTTTTGGGGCCTACGAGCAGTACTTC.

CDR3 protein: CASGLPFPSGNTIYF. Here the CDR3 DNA reads TGTGCCTCGGGACTTCCATTTCCCTCTGGAAACACCATATATTTT. The rearrangement links TRBV28 to TRBJ1-3; possibly TRBD1 for D (5 bases). V gave up 11 bases and J gave up 0 bases, with 17 bases separating them. The germline gives CDR1 MDHEN, CDR2 SYDVKM. The CDR3 contains 15 residues.

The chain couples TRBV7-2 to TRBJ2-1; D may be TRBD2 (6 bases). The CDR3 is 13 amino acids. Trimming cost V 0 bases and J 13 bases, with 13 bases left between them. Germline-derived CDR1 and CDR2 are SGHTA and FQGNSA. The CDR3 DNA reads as TGTGCCAGCAGCTTAGCGCTCGGGACTCTACAGTTCTTC. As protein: CASSLALGTLQFF.

The DNA of the CDR3 is TGCGCCAGCAGCCACCCGGGACTAGCGGGGGGGCCTGGATACGAGACCCAGTACTTC. It yields the protein CASSHPGLAGGPGYETQYF. This chain uses TRBV4-1 with TRBJ2-5; 16 nucleotides match TRBD2. After removal of 3 bases from V and 5 bases from J, the junction contained 12 bases not matched to a gene. The CDR3 has 19 amino acids. Germline loops: CDR1 MGHRA, CDR2 YSYEKL.

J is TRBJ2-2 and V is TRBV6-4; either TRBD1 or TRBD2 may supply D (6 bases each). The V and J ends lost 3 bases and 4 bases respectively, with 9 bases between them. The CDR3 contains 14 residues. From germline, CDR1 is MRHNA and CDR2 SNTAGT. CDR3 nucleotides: TGTGCCAGCAGTGAACAGGGAGGCACCGGGGAGCTGTTTTTT. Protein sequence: CASSEQGGTGELFF.

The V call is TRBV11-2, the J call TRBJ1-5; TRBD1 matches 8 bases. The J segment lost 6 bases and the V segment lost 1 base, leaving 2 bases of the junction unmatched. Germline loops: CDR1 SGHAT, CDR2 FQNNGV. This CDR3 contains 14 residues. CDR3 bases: TGTGCCAGCAGCTTAGGGACAGGGCCTCAGCCCCAGCATTTT. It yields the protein CASSLGTGPQPQHF.

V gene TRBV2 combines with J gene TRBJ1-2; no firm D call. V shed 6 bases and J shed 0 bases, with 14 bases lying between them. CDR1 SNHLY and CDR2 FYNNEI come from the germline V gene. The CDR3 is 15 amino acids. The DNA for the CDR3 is TGTGCCAGCAGAGCCTCCGGGATCACTAACTATGGCTACACCTTC. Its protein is CASRASGITNYGYTF.

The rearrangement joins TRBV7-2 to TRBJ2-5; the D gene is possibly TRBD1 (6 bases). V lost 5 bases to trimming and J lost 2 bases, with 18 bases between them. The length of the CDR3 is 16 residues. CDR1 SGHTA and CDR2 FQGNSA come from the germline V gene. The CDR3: CASSVDRPRRQETQYF. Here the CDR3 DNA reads TGTGCCAGCAGCGTGGACAGACCCCGCCGGCAAGAGACCCAGTACTTC. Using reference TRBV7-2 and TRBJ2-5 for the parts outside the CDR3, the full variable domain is GAGVSQSPSNKVTEKGKDVELRCDPISGHTALYWYRQSLGQGLEFLIYFQGNSAPDKSGLPSDRFSAERTGGSVSTLTIQRTQQEDSAVYLCASSVDRPRRQETQYFGPGTRLLVL.

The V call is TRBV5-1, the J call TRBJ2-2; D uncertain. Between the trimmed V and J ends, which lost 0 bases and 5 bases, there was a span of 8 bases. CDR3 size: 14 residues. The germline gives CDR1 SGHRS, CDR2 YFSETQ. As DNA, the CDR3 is TGCGCCAGCAGCTTGGACTGGGGAACCGGGGAGCTGTTTTTT. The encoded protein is CASSLDWGTGELFF.

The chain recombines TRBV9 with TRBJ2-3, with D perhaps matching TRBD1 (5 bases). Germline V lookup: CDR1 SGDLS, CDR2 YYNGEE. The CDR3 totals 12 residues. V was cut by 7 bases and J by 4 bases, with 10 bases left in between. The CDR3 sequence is CASGEGADTQYF. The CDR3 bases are TGTGCCAGCGGAGAAGGGGCAGATACGCAGTATTTT.

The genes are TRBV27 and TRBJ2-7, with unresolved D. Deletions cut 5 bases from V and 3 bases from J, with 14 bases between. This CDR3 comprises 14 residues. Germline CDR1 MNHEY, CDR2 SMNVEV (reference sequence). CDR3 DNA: TGTGCCAGCAGTCCCACGGCCTCCCTCTACGAGCAGTACTTC. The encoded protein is CASSPTASLYEQYF.

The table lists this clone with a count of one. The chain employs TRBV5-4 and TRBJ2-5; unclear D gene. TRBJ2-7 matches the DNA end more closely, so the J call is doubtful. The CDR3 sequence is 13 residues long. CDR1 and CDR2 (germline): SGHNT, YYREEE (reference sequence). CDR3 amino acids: CASSKDGDYEQYF. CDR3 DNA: TGTGCCAGCAGCAAGGACGGAGACTACGAGCAGTACTTC.

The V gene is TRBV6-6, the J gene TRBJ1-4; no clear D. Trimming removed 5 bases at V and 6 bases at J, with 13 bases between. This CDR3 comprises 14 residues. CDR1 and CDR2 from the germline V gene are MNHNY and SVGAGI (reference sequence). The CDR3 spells CASSAQDLDEKLFF. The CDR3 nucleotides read TGTGCCAGCAGTGCCCAGGACTTGGATGAAAAACTGTTTTTT.

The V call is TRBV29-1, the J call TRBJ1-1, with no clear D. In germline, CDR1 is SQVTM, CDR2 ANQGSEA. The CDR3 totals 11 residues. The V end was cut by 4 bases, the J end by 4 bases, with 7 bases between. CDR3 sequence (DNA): TGCAGCGTTGTTCGAAGCACTGAAGCTTTCTTT. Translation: CSVVRSTEAFF.

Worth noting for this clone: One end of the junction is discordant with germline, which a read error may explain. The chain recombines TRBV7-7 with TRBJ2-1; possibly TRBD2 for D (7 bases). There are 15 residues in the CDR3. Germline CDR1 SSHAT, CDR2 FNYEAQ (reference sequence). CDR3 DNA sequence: TGTGCTAGCAGCCCTCGGGGGGCTTCCTACAATGAGCAGTTCTTC. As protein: CASSPRGASYNEQFF.

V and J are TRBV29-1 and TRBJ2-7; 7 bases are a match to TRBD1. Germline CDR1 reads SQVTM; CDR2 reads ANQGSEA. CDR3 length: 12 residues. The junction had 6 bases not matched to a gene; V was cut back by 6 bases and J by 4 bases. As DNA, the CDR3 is TGCAGCGTCCTGACAGGGCCATACGAGCAGTACTTC. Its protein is CSVLTGPYEQYF.